These 4 T cell receptor beta chains came from one sample sequenced in a study of metastatic and nonmetastatic thyroid tumors. Not a single patient had been given any form of treatment at any point before undergoing thyroid surgery. With MiXCR, TCRdb called clones anew from the PCR reads. In the table there are about 16,000 clones, 24% of which are singletons. Input material: tumor tissue. Source of these receptors: a male donor with papillary thyroid cancer or a benign thyroid nodule (not recorded which). Some clones in this sample may be carry-over from other donors' samples.

This clone was seen only once. The chain has TRBV9 and TRBJ2-7; D tentatively fits TRBD1 or TRBD2 (5 bases each). V lost 3 bases, J lost 6 bases, and 16 bases lay in between. Looked up from germline, CDR1 is SGDLS and CDR2 is YYNGEE. The CDR3 sequence is 14 residues long. The CDR3 region has the DNA TGTGCCAGCAGCGGCACCGCACAGGCGGGCGAGCAGTACTTC. It codes for CASSGTAQAGEQYF. Based on the CDR3 plus reference TRBV9 and TRBJ2-7, the full variable domain is DSGVTQTPKHLITATGQRVTLRCSPRSGDLSVYWYQQSLDQGLQFLIQYYNGEERAKGNILERFSAQQFPDLHSELNLSSLELGDSALYFCASSGTAQAGEQYFGPGTRLTVT.

This clone counts as medium-sized. The chain couples TRBV6-1 to TRBJ2-3, with TRBD1 matching 7 bases. J was trimmed by 2 bases and V by 6 bases; bases with no gene match: 11. In germline, CDR1 is MNHNS, CDR2 SASEGT. This CDR3 contains 16 residues. The CDR3 here is CASRNNRGQNTDTQYF. As DNA, the CDR3 is TGTGCCAGCAGAAACAACAGGGGCCAAAACACAGATACGCAGTATTTT.

The chain has TRBV4-3 and TRBJ1-2; D remains ambiguous. The CDR3 contains 17 residues. Between the trimmed V and J ends, which lost 0 bases and 5 bases, there was a span of 19 bases. Per germline, CDR1 LGHNA and CDR2 YSLEER. DNA for the CDR3: TGCGCCAGCAGCCAAGAATTCACTTCGGGTAGGAATTATGGCTACACCTTC. Protein: CASSQEFTSGRNYGYTF.

This clone was observed many times. V gene TRBV18 combines with J gene TRBJ2-5, with a possible D match to TRBD1 (6 bases). The germline V and J ends were trimmed by 4 bases and 2 bases, with 8 bases remaining between them. Germline CDR1 KGHSH, CDR2 LQKENI. The CDR3 loop spans 13 amino acids. In DNA, the CDR3 is TGTGCCAGCTCACGGGACACACAAGAGACCCAGTACTTC. This sequence encodes CASSRDTQETQYF.